Each of the 32 T cell receptor beta chains below was sequenced from the same sample in a study of cytomegalovirus exposure and HLA in healthy donors. PCR amplification relied on 60 Vbeta primers (plus 13 Jbeta primers). Clones were read by immunoSEQ multiplex PCR, and TCRdb kept only the in-frame ones, dropping some. Found here are about 180,000 clones, over 75% of them singletons; the top ten hold 1%. Source material: PBMCs. Receptors originate from a woman aged 45 to 65 in good health and CMV-seropositive.

V is TRBV14 and J is TRBJ2-1; 8 bases match TRBD2. The V gene end was trimmed by 4 bases and the J gene end by 7 bases; junction bases not matched to a gene: 3. Germline CDR1 is SGHDN and CDR2 is FVKESK. CDR3 size: 13 residues. CDR3 DNA sequence: TGTGCCAGCAGCCTGACTAGCGTGAATGAGCAGTTCTTC. This sequence encodes CASSLTSVNEQFF.

This chain connects TRBV4-1 to TRBJ2-5; D unresolved. The CDR3 is 15 amino acids. Germline CDR1 MGHRA, CDR2 YSYEKL. With 0 bases removed from V and 2 bases from J, the gap between germline ends came to 10 bases. The CDR3 sequence: CASSQDSRRQETQYF. The DNA of the CDR3 is TGCGCCAGCAGCCAAGATAGCAGAAGACAAGAGACCCAGTACTTC.

This rearrangement joins TRBV7-6 to TRBJ2-1, with TRBD1 matching 7 bases. Losses at the gene ends were 1 base for V and 10 bases for J; bases not matched to a gene: 10. This CDR3 contains 15 residues. Germline values: CDR1 SGHVS, CDR2 FNYEAQ. CDR3 sequence reads: CASSLGQGGVGEQFF. The CDR3, as DNA: TGTGCCAGCAGCTTAGGACAGGGTGGGGTTGGGGAGCAGTTCTTC.

The chain carries TRBV18 and TRBJ1-2; TRBD1 matches at 7 bases. The CDR3 length is 17 residues. The germline V gene encodes CDR1 KGHSH and CDR2 LQKENI. V dropped 0 bases and J dropped 0; count of bases not matched to a gene: 7. The CDR3: CASSPPGTATSNYGYTF. The CDR3 DNA sequence: TGTGCCAGCTCACCACCAGGGACAGCAACCTCTAACTATGGCTACACCTTC.

The chain is built from TRBV27 and TRBJ2-3, with D possibly being TRBD2 (5 bases). CDR3 length: 17 amino acids. CDR1 is MNHEY, CDR2 SMNVEV, per germline (reference sequence). Trimming pared 3 bases from V and 2 bases from J, leaving 18 bases between. CDR3 sequence (DNA): TGTGCCAGCAGTTTTACGCAGAATCTAGCACTCACAGATACGCAGTATTTT. Translated, it gives CASSFTQNLALTDTQYF.

Note on this clone: Different DNA sequences within this sample yield the same CDR3. The V gene is TRBV6-5, the J gene TRBJ1-2; the D is unclear. The CDR3 loop spans 14 amino acids. V lost 5 bases and J 8 bases, leaving 18 bases between the germline ends. Per the germline V gene, CDR1 is MNHEY and CDR2 is SVGAGI. In DNA form, the CDR3 reads TGTGCCAGCAGTCCAAATGCGGCGATCTACGGCTACACCTTC. Its protein is CASSPNAAIYGYTF.

In this sample, this clone turned up a few times. The J gene is TRBJ2-7, the V gene TRBV7-3, with D possibly being TRBD1 (5 bases). V lost 4 bases, J lost 7 bases, and 11 bases lay in between. The CDR3 extends over 12 amino acids. Germline values: CDR1 SGHTA, CDR2 FQGTGA. DNA of the CDR3: TGTGCCAGCAGCTCAATGCCAGGGGAGCAGTACTTC. Its protein product is CASSSMPGEQYF.

This chain links TRBV19 with TRBJ1-6; weak D call: TRBD1 (5 bases). The CDR3 contains 13 residues. Germline V gene lookup returns CDR1 LNHDA and CDR2 SQIVND (reference sequence). V was clipped by 10 bases and J by 4 bases, with 11 bases between them. The CDR3 region is CATRERYNSPLHF. The CDR3 DNA reads TGTGCCACCAGGGAACGATATAATTCACCCCTCCACTTT.

This sequence joins TRBV5-6 and TRBJ1-2; TRBD1 matches at 8 bases. With 0 bases clipped from V and 4 bases from J, the junction kept 14 bases outside the gene matches. CDR3 length: 18 amino acids. The germline CDR1 and CDR2 sequences are SGHDT and YYEEEE. The CDR3 sequence: CASSLAGTMDRDLYGYTF. CDR3 sequence (DNA): TGTGCCAGCAGCTTGGCCGGGACAATGGACAGGGACCTCTATGGCTACACCTTC.

This chain joins TRBV7-9 and TRBJ2-1; weak D call: TRBD2 (5 bases). The CDR3 totals 14 residues. V lost 7 bases and J lost 3, with 13 bases in between. The germline V gene has CDR1 SEHNR and CDR2 FQNEAQ (reference sequence). The CDR3 region is CASTRLGSYNEQFF. The CDR3 DNA follows: TGTGCCAGCACCAGGTTGGGGAGCTACAATGAGCAGTTCTTC.

The chain carries TRBV30 and TRBJ2-2; D is perhaps TRBD2 (5 bases). V was cut by 4 bases and J by 6 bases, with 15 bases left in between. CDR1 is GTSNPN, CDR2 SVGIG, per germline (reference sequence). CDR3 length: 14 amino acids. The CDR3 reads CAWKFGGPAGELFF. CDR3 sequence (DNA): TGTGCCTGGAAGTTTGGAGGTCCAGCCGGGGAGCTGTTTTTT.

The CDR3 nucleotides read TGTGCCAGCTCAGGCGGACTGTCGAATTACAATGAGCAGTTCTTC. As protein: CASSGGLSNYNEQFF. The chain joins TRBV18 to TRBJ2-1; D possibly corresponds to TRBD2 (5 bases). Trimming took 5 bases from V and 4 from J, leaving 15 bases between them. In germline, CDR1 is KGHSH, CDR2 LQKENI. The CDR3 spans 15 residues.

The chain carries TRBV7-8 and TRBJ1-4; D possibly corresponds to TRBD1 (6 bases). This CDR3 comprises 17 residues. The germline V gene encodes CDR1 SGHVS and CDR2 FQNEAQ. V shed 0 bases and J shed 0 bases, with 11 bases lying between them. This CDR3 is CASSLAPTGATNEKLFF. In nucleotides, the CDR3 is TGTGCCAGCAGCTTAGCCCCGACAGGTGCAACTAATGAAAAACTGTTTTTT.

This clone was counted only a few times. This sequence joins TRBV5-1 and TRBJ2-1, with 13 bases that match TRBD2. After removal of 4 bases from V and 10 bases from J, the junction contained 14 bases not matched to a gene. The CDR3 extends over 17 amino acids. Germline V CDR1 and CDR2: SGHRS, YFSETQ. CDR3 loop: CASSKDPRTSGSREQFF. The CDR3 DNA sequence: TGCGCCAGCAGCAAGGACCCCAGGACTAGCGGGAGCAGGGAGCAGTTCTTC.

The chain combines TRBV19 with TRBJ2-7; D gene unclear. Germline values: CDR1 LNHDA, CDR2 SQIVND (reference sequence). Trimming removed 4 bases from V and 2 bases from J, with 15 bases in between. CDR3 length equals 15 residues. The CDR3 spells CASSRSQYGPYEQYF. CDR3 in DNA: TGTGCCAGTAGTAGGTCCCAGTATGGGCCCTACGAGCAGTACTTC.

This clone was detected a few times. The chain joins TRBV14 to TRBJ1-1; no clear D. Trimming removed 5 bases at V and 0 bases at J, with 7 bases between. Germline CDR1 reads SGHDN; CDR2 reads FVKESK. The CDR3 runs to 13 residues. Written as DNA, the CDR3 is TGTGCCAGCAGCTTTAATATGAACACTGAAGCTTTCTTT. It encodes CASSFNMNTEAFF.

The V call is TRBV4-3, the J call TRBJ1-4; D is undetermined. The length of the CDR3 is 12 residues. With 3 bases removed from V and 6 bases from J, the gap between germline ends came to 5 bases. Germline lookup yields CDR1 LGHNA and CDR2 YSLEER. DNA for the CDR3: TGCGCCAGCAGCCACACTCATGAAAAACTGTTTTTT. Protein: CASSHTHEKLFF.

This sequence joins TRBV2 and TRBJ2-7; a possible D gene is TRBD2 (6 bases). Germline CDR1 SNHLY, CDR2 FYNNEI. CDR3 length: 15 amino acids. Between the trimmed V and J ends, which lost 7 bases and 3 bases, there was a span of 19 bases. The CDR3 here is CASTAAGGLNYEQYF. CDR3 DNA sequence: TGTGCCAGCACCGCGGCCGGGGGTTTAAACTACGAGCAGTACTTC.

The chain combines TRBV30 with TRBJ1-4; 8 bases map to TRBD1. This CDR3 is 14 amino acids long. CDR1 is GTSNPN and CDR2 is SVGIG in the germline V gene (reference sequence). With V trimmed by 3 bases and J by 7 bases, 7 bases remained unmatched. The CDR3 here is CAWSLDRVAEKLFF. CDR3 DNA: TGTGCCTGGAGCTTGGACAGGGTAGCTGAAAAACTGTTTTTT.

J is TRBJ2-7 and V is TRBV6-5, with 7 bases fitting TRBD1. Germline values: CDR1 MNHEY, CDR2 SVGAGI. The CDR3 loop spans 14 amino acids. The V gene end was trimmed by 2 bases and the J gene end by 5 bases; junction bases not matched to a gene: 6. CDR3 in amino acids: CASSYDRAGDEQYF. DNA of the CDR3: TGTGCCAGCAGTTACGACAGGGCGGGCGACGAGCAGTACTTC.

V is TRBV14 and J is TRBJ2-3; D gene ambiguous. Trimming cost V 4 bases and J 5 bases, with 10 bases left between them. The CDR3 loop spans 13 amino acids. CDR1 and CDR2 from the germline V gene are SGHDN and FVKESK. This CDR3 is CASSPGVLDTQYF. DNA for the CDR3: TGTGCCAGCAGCCCGGGTGTGTTAGATACGCAGTATTTT.

This clone was seen only once. The gene calls are TRBV6-5 and TRBJ1-5, with 7 nucleotides matching TRBD1. V gave up 9 bases and J gave up 4 bases; unmatched junction bases: 12. The CDR3 consists of 15 residues. Per germline, CDR1 MNHEY and CDR2 SVGAGI. The CDR3 sequence: CASRVLTGTNQPQHF. The CDR3 bases are TGTGCCAGTCGGGTTTTGACAGGGACTAATCAGCCCCAGCATTTT.

J is TRBJ2-1 and V is TRBV4-3; 10 nucleotides line up with TRBD2. V was clipped by 0 bases and J by 5 bases; unmatched bases: 4. The CDR3 contains 16 residues. Looked up from germline, CDR1 is LGHNA and CDR2 is YSLEER. The CDR3 DNA reads TGCGCCAGCAGCCAAGATCTTACTAGCGGGGACAATGAGCAGTTCTTC. Encoded protein: CASSQDLTSGDNEQFF.

The V and J genes are TRBV6-5 and TRBJ1-1; 7 nucleotides match TRBD1. Unmatched junction bases numbered 7, after V lost 7 bases and J lost 2 bases. From germline, CDR1 is MNHEY and CDR2 SVGAGI. CDR3 length equals 14 residues. The chain's CDR3 is CASTRTGLNTEAFF. CDR3 DNA: TGTGCCAGCACCAGGACAGGCTTAAACACTGAAGCTTTCTTT.

V usage is TRBV19 and J usage is TRBJ1-2; no definite D call. The CDR3 totals 14 residues. V was cut by 7 bases and J by 8 bases, with 20 bases left in between. The germline V gene has CDR1 LNHDA and CDR2 SQIVND (reference sequence). DNA for the CDR3: TGTGCCAGTACCCGCGAGAGATCAGGAACGGGCTACACCTTC. Amino acid sequence: CASTRERSGTGYTF.

The rearrangement joins TRBV2 to TRBJ1-3; D gene unclear. This CDR3 is built from 15 residues. V lost 4 bases, J lost 0 bases, and 10 bases lay in between. CDR1 SNHLY and CDR2 FYNNEI come from the germline V gene. In DNA, the CDR3 is TGTGCCAGCAGTGCTGTCTCTTACTCTGGAAACACCATATATTTT. It codes for CASSAVSYSGNTIYF.

This clone turned up a few times. The CDR3 DNA reads as TGCGCCAGCAGCCAAGAAGTTACAGGGGACACTGAAGCTTTCTTT. Protein: CASSQEVTGDTEAFF. The chain combines TRBV4-1 with TRBJ1-1; the match to TRBD1 covers 7 bases. CDR1 is MGHRA and CDR2 is YSYEKL in the germline V gene. The ends lost 0 bases at V and 3 bases at J; junction bases unmatched: 4. The CDR3 is made up of 15 amino acids.

The gene calls are TRBV5-5 and TRBJ1-6, with TRBD1 as a possible D gene (6 bases). The CDR3 runs to 14 residues. Trimming pared 4 bases from V and 5 bases from J, leaving 10 bases between. CDR1 is SGHKS, CDR2 YYEKEE, per germline (reference sequence). CDR3 protein: CASSPDRNNSPLHF. CDR3 nucleotides: TGTGCCAGCAGCCCAGACAGGAATAATTCACCCCTCCACTTT.

This clone was observed a few times. CDR3 loop: CASSQEGVLRGSPLHF. The CDR3 DNA follows: TGTGCCAGCAGCCAAGAAGGAGTTTTACGGGGTTCACCCCTCCACTTT. The V and J genes are TRBV4-2 and TRBJ1-6, with D unclear. Trimming took off 0 bases at V and 9 bases at J, with 15 bases between the two ends. The germline V gene encodes CDR1 LGHNA and CDR2 YNFKEQ. This CDR3 has 16 amino acids.

This chain uses TRBV14 with TRBJ1-2, with D maybe TRBD1 (5 bases). CDR1 is SGHDN, CDR2 FVKESK, per germline. This CDR3 is 14 amino acids long. V was cut by 4 bases and J by 6 bases, with 15 bases left in between. The CDR3: CASSRSGHLDGYTF. The CDR3 bases are TGTGCCAGCAGCCGTAGCGGACACCTGGATGGCTACACCTTC. The full variable domain, rest sourced from reference TRBV14 and TRBJ1-2, is EAGVTQFPSHSVIEKGQTVTLRCDPISGHDNLYWYRRVMGKEIKFLLHFVKESKQDESGMPNNRFLAERTGGTYSTLKVQPAELEDSGVYFCASSRSGHLDGYTFGSGTRLTVV.

The rearrangement uses TRBV18 and TRBJ2-7, with D tentatively TRBD1 (6 bases). Germline V CDR1 and CDR2: KGHSH, LQKENI. V was shortened by 3 bases and J by 6 bases, with 12 bases between the two germline ends. This CDR3 spans 13 amino acids. The CDR3 DNA reads as TGTGCCAGCTCACCTAATACAGGGCGCGAGCAGTACTTC. Translation: CASSPNTGREQYF.

J is TRBJ1-1 and V is TRBV7-2, with D hard to call. V lost 5 bases to trimming and J lost 1 base, with 17 bases between them. Looked up from germline, CDR1 is SGHTA and CDR2 is FQGNSA. The CDR3 loop spans 16 amino acids. The CDR3 DNA follows: TGTGCCAGCAGCCCTTTGTGGGAGGGCCCGAACACTGAAGCTTTCTTT. It codes for CASSPLWEGPNTEAFF.